This T cell receptor beta chain was found in a study of T cells in Graves' hyperthyroidism and ophthalmopathy. This clonotype was detected ten times or more. This CDR3 contains 13 residues. Germline loops: CDR1 SGHTA, CDR2 FQGTGA. The V gene lost 8 bases and the J gene lost 1 base, with 11 bases spanning the gap. Fresh peripheral blood, under 13 ml, was the source of the PBMCs. The CDR3 regions of TCR beta were amplified from RNA transcripts. HTBI primers were the set used in a first-round RT-PCR of the TCR CDR3. A single record per CDR3 protein comes from TCRdb applying MiXCR to the multiplex PCR reads. The table shows 300,000 to 450,000 distinct CDR3 sequences, with 15% occurring only once.

The source of this sequence is a woman aged 25-40 years with Graves' hyperthyroidism. Material: blood. The rearrangement joins TRBV7-3 to TRBJ1-1; weak D call: TRBD1 (5 bases). This chain's CDR3 is CASGRQSNTEAFF. Written as DNA, the CDR3 is TGTGCCAGCGGACGACAGTCGAACACTGAAGCTTTCTTT.